Listed below are T cell receptor beta chains from one sample, sequenced in a study of CD4 T cells in relation to SARS-CoV-2 and coronaviruses. Their specific antigens are unknown. The data were produced by immunoSEQ multiplex PCR, yet TCRdb's version contains in-frame clones alone and is incomplete. The data contain some 27,000 clones, about 70% of them singletons. The sequenced sample consisted of CD4+ T cells from PBMCs, cultured in vitro. These receptors were obtained from a human donor in good health. Both conserved end residues are part of each CDR3.

>16|TRBV5-1
CASSLSARQGGAGYTF
>14|TRBV3-1/TRBV3-2
CASSQAGGGAEQFF
>17|TRBV27
CASSSYPGLAGRETQYF
>15|TRBV7-9
CASSFYPGQTYEQYF
>14|TRBV18
CASSPLGLRYGYTF
>12|TRBV11-2
CASSQNNGGYTF
>17|TRBV3-1/TRBV3-2
CASSQSNSGTVIYEQYF
>18|TRBV4-1
CASSQDAQGAGGGYGYTF
>16|TRBV27
CASSLRAGESSYEQYF
>12|TRBV12-5
CASGLGGQVQFF
>14|TRBV5-1
CASSTGATTDTQYF
>15|TRBV14
CASSQGGLAVNEQFF
>13|TRBV7-8
CASSYGSGGTQYF
>15|TRBV21-1
CASSPLEADDYGYTF
>16|TRBV27
CASSARRQGRSYEQYF
>14|TRBV7-9
CASSPMGGTDTQYF
>13|TRBV11-3
CASSLGVNTEAFF
>15|TRBV6-2/TRBV6-3
CASSLKRTWGYEQYF
>17|TRBV5-6
CASSLEVLAGNYNEQFF
>12|TRBV6-5
CASSQNTDTQYF
>12|TRBV2
CATGTGAGEQYF
>13|TRBV19
CASSITGQGWAFF
>16|TRBV11-2
CASSLAGWSSYNEQFF
>14|TRBV7-9
CASSRTGINEKLFF
>17|TRBV7-2
CASSPRDRGSSNQPQHF
>14|TRBV11-3
CASRDSSGANVLTF
>15|TRBV7-3
CASSLTGGESDTQYF
>17|TRBV11-3
CASSLEGPGAMHYGYTF
>13|TRBV6-5
CASGKTVNTEAFF
>16|TRBV11-2
CASSLFGGGRGYEQYF
>11|TRBV10-1
CATSSYNEQFF
>14|TRBV5-1
CASSLDRPNTEAFF
>18|TRBV5-6
CASSGIPGQGAPSTEAFF
>16|TRBV7-8
CASSYRTNRGEETQYF
>13|TRBV29-1
CSVEPRRGEKLFF
>17|TRBV19
CASSIARGTSYGNTIYF
>14|TRBV5-1
CASRTVPGANVLTF
>16|TRBV2
CASSEDAWQGAYEQYF
>15|TRBV7-2
CASSPLNSAQETQYF
>14|TRBV6-5
CASRPGTRYNEQFF
>14|TRBV7-9
CASSSDRGGYGYTF
>15|TRBV6-5
CASSSPTGGRNEQFF
>15|TRBV7-2
CASSPRGDGNYGYTF
>15|TRBV4-3
CASSRQREGAYEQYF
>17|TRBV7-3
CASSPGSFGGGYNEQFF
>14|TRBV27
CASSLATGLGEQYF
>14|TRBV24-1
CATSDSRTAGEQYF
>14|TRBV11-2
CASSLDKDIYEQYF
>14|TRBV2
CASSERGGPDTQYF
>12|TRBV10-3
CAISEVSHEQYF
>15|TRBV6-1
CASSEASYPQETQYF
>13|TRBV7-7
CASSLSNEETQYF
>16|TRBV3-1/TRBV3-2
CASSQDSRGASYEQYF
>16|TRBV5-1
CASSTEGWTLGTEAFF
>18|TRBV27
CASSSITGEGVIRAEAFF
>15|TRBV6-5
CASSRIGGSNQPQHF
>15|TRBV6-2/TRBV6-3
CASSTTGVGTYEQYF
>14|TRBV27
CACQGREGTGELFF